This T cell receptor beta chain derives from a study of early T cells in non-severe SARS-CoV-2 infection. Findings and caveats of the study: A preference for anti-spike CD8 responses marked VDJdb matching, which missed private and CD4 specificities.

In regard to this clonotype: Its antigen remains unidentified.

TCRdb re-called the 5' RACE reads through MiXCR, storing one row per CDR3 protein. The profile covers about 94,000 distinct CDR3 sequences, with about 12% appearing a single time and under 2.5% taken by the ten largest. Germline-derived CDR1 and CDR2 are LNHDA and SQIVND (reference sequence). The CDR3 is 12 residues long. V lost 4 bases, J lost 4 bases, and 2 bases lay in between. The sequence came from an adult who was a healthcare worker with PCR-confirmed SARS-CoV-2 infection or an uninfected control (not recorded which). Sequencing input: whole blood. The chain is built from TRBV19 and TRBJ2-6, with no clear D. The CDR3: CASSTGANVLTF. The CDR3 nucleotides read TGTGCCAGTAGTACCGGGGCCAACGTCCTGACTTTC.